The 31 T cell receptor beta chains below were found in one sample sequenced in a study of cytomegalovirus exposure and HLA in healthy donors. This PCR relied on a set of 60 Vbeta primers and 13 Jbeta primers. TCRdb's table, derived via immunoSEQ multiplex PCR, lists solely in-frame clones and lacks some. This table holds 75,000 to 100,000 clones, roughly 75% found once. The sequenced material came from PBMCs. The receptors come from a man aged 30-40 years in good health and CMV-seronegative.

This chain uses TRBV6-5 with TRBJ2-2; 10 bases map to TRBD2. There are 15 residues in the CDR3. Germline V CDR1 and CDR2: MNHEY, SVGAGI. J was trimmed by 2 bases and V by 6 bases; bases with no gene match: 3. In DNA form, the CDR3 reads TGTGCCAGCAGACTAGCGGGACTCAACACCGGGGAGCTGTTTTTT. Translated: CASRLAGLNTGELFF.

The chain carries TRBV29-1 and TRBJ2-5, with TRBD2 as a possible D gene (6 bases). This CDR3 is 11 amino acids long. CDR1 and CDR2 from the germline V gene are SQVTM and ANQGSEA. V was pared by 6 bases and J by 4 bases, with 9 bases between. CDR3 sequence: CSVGGGETQYF. The CDR3 bases are TGCAGCGTGGGAGGAGGAGAGACCCAGTACTTC. The full variable domain, rest sourced from reference TRBV29-1 and TRBJ2-5, is SAVISQKPSRDICQRGTSLTIQCQVDSQVTMMFWYRQQPGQSLTLIATANQGSEATYESGFVIDKFPISRPNLTFSTLTVSNMSPEDSSIYLCSVGGGETQYFGPGTRLLVL.

This sequence joins TRBV6-1 and TRBJ2-6; possible D gene TRBD2, 5 bases. Germline CDR1 MNHNS, CDR2 SASEGT. Deletions cut 3 bases from V and 1 base from J, with 10 bases between. This CDR3 is built from 16 residues. For the CDR3, the DNA is TGTGCCAGCAGTGAGGACGGCGGGTCTGGGGCCAACGTCCTGACTTTC. Translated, it gives CASSEDGGSGANVLTF.

The CDR3 region is CAWSDGQTKYF. The CDR3, as DNA: TGTGCCTGGAGTGACGGACAGACCAAGTACTTC. The chain combines TRBV30 with TRBJ2-7, with D perhaps matching TRBD1 (6 bases). CDR1 GTSNPN and CDR2 SVGIG come from the germline V gene (reference sequence). V lost 1 base and J 11 bases, leaving 12 bases between the germline ends. The CDR3 length is 11 residues.

This sequence joins TRBV5-1 and TRBJ2-7; TRBD2 aligns across 8 bases. Germline V gene data show CDR1 as SGHRS and CDR2 as YFSETQ. The CDR3 length is 15 residues. V dropped 0 bases and J dropped 3; count of bases not matched to a gene: 5. CDR3 region: CASSLGLAGNYEQYF. As DNA, the CDR3 is TGCGCCAGCAGCTTGGGGCTAGCGGGTAACTACGAGCAGTACTTC.

This clone showed up many times. CDR3 residues: CASSDSGDRGPDTF. CDR3 bases: TGTGCCAGCAGTGACTCAGGGGACAGGGGGCCGGACACCTTC. The V and J genes are TRBV6-4 and TRBJ1-2; 12 nucleotides agree with TRBD1. The CDR3 has 14 amino acids. Germline lookup yields CDR1 MRHNA and CDR2 SNTAGT. V was clipped by 0 bases and J by 12 bases; unmatched bases: 5.

The rearrangement joins TRBV5-6 to TRBJ1-6; 9 bases are a match to TRBD1. With V trimmed by 2 bases and J by 5 bases, 2 bases remained unmatched. The CDR3 runs to 15 residues. CDR1 and CDR2 from the germline V gene are SGHDT and YYEEEE. The CDR3 nucleotides are TGTGCCAGCAGCTTTTGGGACAGGGATAATTCACCCCTCCACTTT. Its protein product is CASSFWDRDNSPLHF.

The chain joins TRBV7-9 to TRBJ1-2; D remains unclear. The V end was cut by 5 bases, the J end by 4 bases, with 20 bases between. CDR3 size: 16 residues. From germline, CDR1 is SEHNR and CDR2 FQNEAQ (reference sequence). CDR3 protein: CASSPPEGSPGYGYTF. The DNA for the CDR3 is TGTGCCAGCAGCCCCCCGGAGGGCAGCCCTGGCTATGGCTACACCTTC. Filled out from reference TRBV7-9 and TRBJ1-2, the complete variable domain reads DTGVSQNPRHKITKRGQNVTFRCDPISEHNRLYWYRQTLGQGPEFLTYFQNEAQLEKSRLLSDRFSAERPKGSFSTLEIQRTEQGDSAMYLCASSPPEGSPGYGYTFGSGTRLTVV.

The chain is built from TRBV11-2 and TRBJ2-4, with 9 bases fitting TRBD1. Germline V CDR1 and CDR2: SGHAT, FQNNGV. V trimming: 1 base; J trimming: 8 bases; junction bases outside the gene matches: 6. This CDR3 spans 15 amino acids. This chain's CDR3 is CASSLGPDRGDIQYF. The CDR3 bases are TGTGCCAGCAGCTTAGGGCCGGACAGGGGAGACATTCAGTACTTC.

The chain combines TRBV5-1 with TRBJ2-3, with D maybe TRBD2 (6 bases). The germline gives CDR1 SGHRS, CDR2 YFSETQ. Trimming took off 7 bases at V and 2 bases at J, with 32 bases between the two ends. This CDR3 is 20 amino acids long. Here the CDR3 reads CASDPRGRQAISSYTDTQYF. In DNA form, the CDR3 reads TGCGCCAGCGACCCGCGGGGTAGGCAGGCAATATCCTCCTACACAGATACGCAGTATTTT.

The rearrangement joins TRBV6-5 to TRBJ2-7, with D unresolved. Germline V gene lookup returns CDR1 MNHEY and CDR2 SVGAGI. V was shortened by 0 bases and J by 0 bases, with 6 bases between the two germline ends. The CDR3 covers 14 residues. CDR3 in DNA: TGTGCCAGCAGTTACTCGAGGCTCTCCTACGAGCAGTACTTC. Protein: CASSYSRLSYEQYF.

The genes are TRBV11-2 and TRBJ2-7; a weak D match, TRBD1 (5 bases). The CDR3 has 14 residues. V dropped 1 base and J dropped 5 bases, with 12 bases sitting between them. Looked up from germline, CDR1 is SGHAT and CDR2 is FQNNGV. CDR3 nucleotide sequence: TGTGCCAGCAGCTTAGGCTCAGGGTCCCACGAGCAGTACTTC. This translates into CASSLGSGSHEQYF.

The chain has TRBV6-5 and TRBJ2-5, with 7 bases aligning to TRBD1. Germline lookup yields CDR1 MNHEY and CDR2 SVGAGI. With 0 bases clipped from V and 3 bases from J, the junction kept 4 bases outside the gene matches. The CDR3 has 15 residues. Here the CDR3 reads CASSYSSGTEETQYF. The CDR3 DNA is TGTGCCAGCAGTTACTCGAGTGGGACAGAAGAGACCCAGTACTTC.

The chain joins TRBV19 to TRBJ1-2; D unclear. There are 14 residues in the CDR3. The V end lost 3 bases, the J end lost 1 base, and 9 bases lay between the germline ends. Germline CDR1 LNHDA, CDR2 SQIVND (reference sequence). The CDR3, as DNA: TGTGCCAGTAGTATTTTGGGCAATAACTATGGCTACACCTTC. Translation: CASSILGNNYGYTF.

The chain uses TRBV11-3 and TRBJ1-5, with 7 positions matching TRBD1. The CDR3 extends over 18 amino acids. Germline loops: CDR1 SGHNT, CDR2 YENEEA. The V and J ends lost 0 bases and 0 bases, in that order; junction bases with no gene match: 8. The CDR3 loop reads CASSLEGTEFGSNQPQHF. The CDR3 DNA is TGTGCCAGCAGCTTAGAAGGGACAGAGTTTGGTAGCAATCAGCCCCAGCATTTT.

The rearrangement uses TRBV4-2 and TRBJ2-2, with TRBD2 identical over 7 bases. The CDR3 sequence is 15 residues long. The junction had 4 bases not matched to a gene; V was cut back by 1 base and J by 5 bases. The germline CDR1 and CDR2 sequences are LGHNA and YNFKEQ. The CDR3 nucleotides are TGTGCCAGCAGCCAAGCTCCGGGGGGAACCGGGGAGCTGTTTTTT. This encodes CASSQAPGGTGELFF.

The rearrangement links TRBV11-2 to TRBJ1-2; 8 positions agree with TRBD1. The CDR3 covers 15 residues. Germline CDR1 is SGHAT and CDR2 is FQNNGV. With 5 bases clipped from V and 3 bases from J, the junction kept 8 bases outside the gene matches. The CDR3 region has the DNA TGTGCCAGCAGCCCTCGGACAGGGAATGACTATGGCTACACCTTC. Residues: CASSPRTGNDYGYTF.

The chain links TRBV5-1 to TRBJ2-5; tentative D call: TRBD1 (6 bases). The V and J ends lost 2 bases and 2 bases respectively, with 19 bases between them. Germline V gene sequence: CDR1 SGHRS, CDR2 YFSETQ. The CDR3 sequence is 17 residues long. This CDR3 reads CASSFFGQPPLQETQYF. The CDR3 DNA reads as TGCGCCAGCAGCTTCTTCGGACAGCCGCCCTTACAAGAGACCCAGTACTTC.

This clone has only a few counts. The chain uses TRBV7-8 and TRBJ1-3; D unresolved. Germline V lookup: CDR1 SGHVS, CDR2 FQNEAQ. This CDR3 is built from 14 residues. V dropped 3 bases and J dropped 4 bases, with 10 bases sitting between them. In DNA form, the CDR3 reads TGTGCCAGCAGCTTGCGGGGTTCGGGAAACACCATATATTTT. Translated, it gives CASSLRGSGNTIYF.

The count of this clone is one. The chain joins TRBV14 to TRBJ2-1; possible D gene TRBD2, 5 bases. Trimming stripped 4 bases from V and 5 bases from J, with 18 bases between. CDR3 length equals 16 residues. CDR1 SGHDN and CDR2 FVKESK come from the germline V gene. The CDR3 sequence is CASSPSYGNGNNEQFF. CDR3 coding DNA: TGTGCCAGCAGCCCATCCTACGGGAACGGAAACAATGAGCAGTTCTTC.

This clone was counted a few times. The genes are TRBV2 and TRBJ1-5; D is ambiguous. Trimming removed 7 bases from V and 0 bases from J, with 7 bases in between. In germline, CDR1 is SNHLY, CDR2 FYNNEI. The CDR3 spans 13 residues. The CDR3 nucleotides read TGTGCCAGCAACGGGTATAGCAATCAGCCCCAGCATTTT. Translation: CASNGYSNQPQHF.

This clone has a single count. The gene calls are TRBV21-1 and TRBJ2-7; the DNA was not used to check the table's D call, TRBD2. TRBV21-1 is termed a pseudogene. This CDR3 region has 17 residues. CDR3 region: CASSNGGAARKNYEQYF. CDR3 bases: TGTGCCAGCAGCAACGGAGGAGCAGCTCGAAAAAACTACGAGCAGTACTTC.

This clone was recorded once. The chain is built from TRBV6-4 and TRBJ1-5, with D unresolved. Germline V gene data show CDR1 as MRHNA and CDR2 as SNTAGT. The V end was cut by 6 bases, the J end by 5 bases, with 11 bases between. The CDR3 covers 13 residues. CDR3 bases: TGTGCCAGCAGCTCTCAGTTGGATCAGCCCCAGCATTTT. Encoded protein: CASSSQLDQPQHF.

Worth noting for this clone: Other DNA sequences in this sample translate to the same CDR3. The rearrangement uses TRBV5-1 and TRBJ1-2; 8 bases agree with TRBD1. This CDR3 spans 16 amino acids. In germline, CDR1 is SGHRS, CDR2 YFSETQ. After removal of 4 bases from V and 1 base from J, the junction contained 9 bases not matched to a gene. CDR3 in amino acids: CASSPGQGSRNYGYTF. The CDR3 DNA reads TGCGCCAGCAGCCCAGGACAGGGTAGCCGTAACTATGGCTACACCTTC.

The gene calls are TRBV9 and TRBJ2-7; 8 nucleotides match TRBD1. CDR3 length: 16 residues. Germline loops: CDR1 SGDLS, CDR2 YYNGEE. Trimming removed 4 bases from V and 0 bases from J; junction bases left unmatched: 9. The CDR3 loop is CASSRTPGQDSYEQYF. DNA of the CDR3: TGTGCCAGCAGCCGTACACCGGGACAGGACTCCTACGAGCAGTACTTC.

The chain joins TRBV28 to TRBJ2-5; no clear D. The germline gives CDR1 MDHEN, CDR2 SYDVKM. Trimming took 3 bases from V and 2 from J, leaving 7 bases between them. The CDR3 has 13 residues. CDR3 nucleotide sequence: TGTGCCAGCAGTTTCCCCTATCAAGAGACCCAGTACTTC. Protein: CASSFPYQETQYF.

There are a few counts of this clone. The chain carries TRBV4-1 and TRBJ2-1, with 10 bases that match TRBD2. This CDR3 region has 17 residues. CDR1 MGHRA and CDR2 YSYEKL come from the germline V gene. The trim removed 5 bases at V and 3 bases at J, leaving 10 bases unmatched. The CDR3 spells CASSYYPSGGIYNEQFF. The CDR3 DNA follows: TGCGCCAGCAGCTACTACCCTAGCGGGGGAATCTACAATGAGCAGTTCTTC.

Only one count was recorded for this clone. V gene TRBV30 combines with J gene TRBJ2-5, with 7 bases identical to TRBD2. CDR3 length: 15 residues. Germline CDR1 reads GTSNPN; CDR2 reads SVGIG (reference sequence). The V gene end was trimmed by 0 bases and the J gene end by 7 bases; junction bases not matched to a gene: 11. In nucleotides, the CDR3 is TGTGCCTGGAGTGTACACGGGAGGCCCCCGGGGACCCAGTACTTC. Protein product: CAWSVHGRPPGTQYF.

This clone has a handful of counts. The chain has TRBV7-8 and TRBJ1-2; TRBD1 agrees at 9 bases. V dropped 6 bases and J dropped 3; count of bases not matched to a gene: 8. Germline CDR1 SGHVS, CDR2 FQNEAQ. There are 15 residues in the CDR3. CDR3 DNA: TGTGCCAGCAGGCTATCGACAGGGGGTGACTATGGCTACACCTTC. It codes for CASRLSTGGDYGYTF.

This clone appeared a single time. V is TRBV4-1 and J is TRBJ1-2; tentatively, D is TRBD1 (6 bases). Trimming took 1 base from V and 4 from J, leaving 16 bases between them. The germline gives CDR1 MGHRA, CDR2 YSYEKL. The CDR3 extends over 16 amino acids. This CDR3 is CASSQGGNTGSYGYTF. The CDR3 nucleotides read TGCGCCAGCAGCCAAGGAGGAAATACAGGGAGCTATGGCTACACCTTC.

The chain has TRBV10-1 and TRBJ2-1, with TRBD1 identical over 10 bases. V trimming: 2 bases; J trimming: 14 bases; junction bases outside the gene matches: 3. In germline, CDR1 is WNHNN, CDR2 SYGVQD (reference sequence). This CDR3 region has 12 residues. The CDR3 DNA sequence: TGCGCCAGCAGTGAGCCGGGACAGGGGAAGTTCTTC. Its protein product is CASSEPGQGKFF.